The rows below give T cell receptor beta chains drawn from one sample of a study of T cell changes during pregnancy in multiple sclerosis. Produced via immunoSEQ multiplex PCR; TCRdb's table is partial and in-frame only. The table shows roughly 35,000 clones, with roughly 85% occurring only once. The sample here was CD4+ T cells from peripheral blood mononuclear cells, taken before pregnancy. The receptors here all came from a female donor with multiple sclerosis, enrolled in a pregnancy study. The CDR3 runs from the conserved cysteine through the conserved F or W. D genes are given only for firm matches. Not every row has a clone size; where given, it reads once, few, many or a size class.

V gene	J gene	D gene	clone size	CDR3 protein	CDR3 DNA
TRBV5-4	TRBJ2-4	TRBD1	.	CASSLTGGENIQYF	TGTGCCAGCAGCTTGACAGGGGGAGAAAACATTCAGTACTTC
TRBV5-1	TRBJ2-7	.	.	CASSFGAEQYF	TGCGCCAGCAGCTTTGGGGCCGAGCAGTACTTC
TRBV5-6	TRBJ2-7	.	.	CASSYNSGKSSYEQYF	TGTGCCAGCAGTTATAATAGCGGAAAGAGCTCCTACGAGCAGTACTTC
TRBV7-9	TRBJ1-1	TRBD1	.	CASSLEGGKVPMNTEAFF	TGTGCCAGCAGCTTAGAAGGGGGCAAGGTGCCGATGAACACTGAAGCTTTCTTT
TRBV19	TRBJ1-2	.	.	CASSGPADRSYGYTF	TGTGCCAGTAGTGGGCCCGCCGATCGTTCCTATGGCTACACCTTC
TRBV19	TRBJ2-7	.	.	CASSIPGTPSYEQYF	TGTGCCAGTAGTATCCCAGGTACCCCATCCTACGAGCAGTACTTC
TRBV10-2	TRBJ1-1	.	.	CASSESRNTEAFF	TGCGCCAGCAGTGAGTCGAGGAACACTGAAGCTTTCTTT
TRBV5-1	TRBJ1-1	.	.	CASSSQGTVNTEAFF	TGCGCCAGCAGCTCCCAGGGTACCGTGAACACTGAAGCTTTCTTT
TRBV28	TRBJ1-2	.	.	CASSAQRSYGYTF	TGTGCCAGCAGTGCCCAGCGGAGCTATGGCTACACCTTC
TRBV5-4	TRBJ1-3	.	.	CASSWEGVSGNTIYF	TGTGCCAGCAGCTGGGAGGGGGTCTCTGGAAACACCATATATTTT
TRBV11-3	TRBJ1-1	.	few	CASSFTANTEAFF	TGTGCCAGCAGCTTTACAGCGAACACTGAAGCTTTCTTT
TRBV29-1	TRBJ2-1	TRBD2	.	CSVVEEASGRGEQFF	TGCAGCGTTGTGGAGGAGGCTAGCGGGCGGGGTGAGCAGTTCTTC
TRBV5-5	TRBJ2-2	.	.	CASRKRQENTGELFF	TGTGCCAGCAGGAAGAGACAGGAGAACACCGGGGAGCTGTTTTTT
TRBV30	TRBJ2-1	TRBD1	.	CAWSVRAGQAGEQFF	TGTGCCTGGAGTGTACGGGCAGGACAGGCTGGTGAGCAGTTCTTC
TRBV23-1	TRBJ2-4	TRBD2	.	CASSHRRLAGGPRFEAKNIQYF	TGCGCCAGCAGTCACCGCCGACTAGCGGGAGGGCCGAGATTTGAAGCCAAAAACATTCAGTACTTC
TRBV6-5	TRBJ2-1	TRBD2	few	CASSSGTSGSDEQFF	TGTGCCAGCAGTTCCGGGACTAGCGGGAGCGATGAGCAGTTCTTC
TRBV5-1	TRBJ2-2	TRBD2	.	CASSLSGGGELFF	TGCGCCAGCAGCTTGTCGGGGGGCGGGGAGCTGTTTTTT
TRBV5-1	TRBJ2-3	.	.	CASGSTGLSTDTQYF	TGCGCCAGCGGTTCTACAGGTCTTAGCACAGATACGCAGTATTTT
TRBV5-6	TRBJ1-2	.	.	CASSLDINYGYTF	TGTGCCAGCAGCTTGGACATCAACTATGGCTACACCTTC
TRBV27	TRBJ1-1	TRBD1	once	CASSLVRQGSLNTEAFF	TGTGCCAGCAGTCTTGTCCGACAGGGGTCTTTGAACACTGAAGCTTTCTTT
TRBV6-4	TRBJ1-1	TRBD1	.	CASSDRTGVSEAFF	TGTGCCAGCAGTGACAGAACAGGGGTCTCTGAAGCTTTCTTT
TRBV7-2	TRBJ2-3	TRBD2	.	CASSSGLAGVRTDTQYF	TGTGCCAGCAGCTCGGGACTAGCGGGAGTCAGGACAGATACGCAGTATTTT
TRBV7-9	TRBJ1-1	TRBD1	.	CASSRGQGEGGAFF	TGTGCCAGCAGCCGAGGACAGGGGGAGGGGGGAGCTTTCTTT
TRBV4-1	TRBJ2-3	.	.	CASSQEGRTSTDTQYF	TGCGCCAGCAGCCAAGAAGGGCGGACTAGCACAGATACGCAGTATTTT
TRBV28	TRBJ2-5	TRBD2	few	CASSLGLAGVGETQYF	TGTGCCAGCAGTTTAGGTTTAGCGGGAGTCGGCGAGACCCAGTACTTC
TRBV7-8	TRBJ1-2	.	.	CASSPLGGSYSNYGYTF	TGTGCCAGCAGCCCCCTAGGCGGGAGCTACTCTAACTATGGCTACACCTTC
TRBV6-5	TRBJ2-2	.	.	CASSFEAGVTGELFF	TGTGCCAGCAGTTTCGAGGCAGGGGTTACCGGGGAGCTGTTTTTT
TRBV28	TRBJ1-5	TRBD1	.	CASSKSGTGGQPQHF	TGTGCCAGCAGTAAGTCCGGGACAGGGGGTCAGCCCCAGCATTTT
TRBV7-3	TRBJ2-7	TRBD2	.	CASSKLAGGVYEQYF	TGTGCCAGCAGCAAACTAGCGGGCGGCGTCTACGAGCAGTACTTC
TRBV6-6	TRBJ1-2	.	.	CATPKEEGRPLDGYTF	TGTGCCACCCCAAAGGAAGAGGGTCGCCCGCTTGATGGCTACACCTTC
TRBV27	TRBJ2-7	.	.	CASSPYGTGSYDEQYF	TGTGCCAGCAGTCCTTATGGAACCGGGTCCTATGACGAGCAGTACTTC
TRBV5-1	TRBJ1-2	.	.	CASSLESGNYGYTF	TGCGCCAGCAGCTTGGAGTCCGGTAACTATGGCTACACCTTC
TRBV6-6	TRBJ2-7	TRBD1	.	CASSVTGGNEQYF	TGTGCCAGCAGTGTGACAGGGGGCAACGAGCAGTACTTC
TRBV9	TRBJ2-7	.	.	CASSEVPGAYEQYF	TGTGCCAGCAGCGAGGTCCCCGGGGCCTACGAGCAGTACTTC
TRBV27	TRBJ2-7	TRBD2	.	CASSFLLAGGPGEQYF	TGTGCCAGCAGTTTCCTTCTAGCGGGAGGGCCGGGCGAGCAGTACTTC
TRBV19	TRBJ2-3	TRBD2	.	CASSIRGLALSTDTQYF	TGTGCCAGTAGTATTCGGGGACTAGCGCTTAGCACAGATACGCAGTATTTT
TRBV6-1	TRBJ2-2	TRBD2	.	CASSEGTMIGELFF	TGTGCCAGCAGTGAGGGGACTATGATCGGGGAGCTGTTTTTT
TRBV18	TRBJ2-5	TRBD1	.	CASSRQGWGQETQYF	TGTGCCAGCTCACGACAGGGGTGGGGACAAGAGACCCAGTACTTC
TRBV5-6	TRBJ1-1	.	.	CASSLLKTEAFF	TGTGCCAGCAGCTTACTAAAAACGGAAGCTTTCTTT
TRBV6-5	TRBJ1-2	TRBD1	.	CASRRFRGPYGYTF	TGTGCCAGCAGGCGTTTCAGGGGGCCCTATGGCTACACCTTC
TRBV9	TRBJ1-2	TRBD1	.	CASSADRGRGYTF	TGTGCCAGCAGCGCAGACAGGGGTCGGGGCTACACCTTC
TRBV28	TRBJ2-7	TRBD1	.	CASSSGGGSYEQYF	TGTGCCAGCAGTTCAGGGGGCGGCTCCTACGAGCAGTACTTC
TRBV5-6	TRBJ2-3	.	.	CASSLTQRRTDTQYF	TGTGCCAGCAGCTTGACTCAGCGGCGCACAGATACGCAGTATTTT
TRBV19	TRBJ1-4	TRBD1	.	CASRGTGDEKLFF	TGTGCCAGTAGAGGGACAGGGGATGAAAAACTGTTTTTT
TRBV28	TRBJ2-7	TRBD1	.	CASSRTGSDEQYF	TGTGCCAGCAGTCGGACAGGGAGCGACGAGCAGTACTTC
TRBV7-9	TRBJ2-7	TRBD1	.	CASSKDRGQSEQYF	TGTGCCAGCAGCAAGGACAGGGGGCAGAGCGAGCAGTACTTC
TRBV12-1	TRBJ2-7	.	.	CASSFEGDTSYEQYF	TGTGCCAGCAGCTTTGAAGGGGACACCTCCTACGAGCAGTACTTC
TRBV5-1	TRBJ1-4	.	.	CASSSNGATNEKLFF	TGCGCCAGCAGCTCTAACGGTGCAACTAATGAAAAACTGTTTTTT
TRBV14	TRBJ2-5	.	.	CATSRGSYRGETQYF	TGTGCCACCTCGCGGGGTTCATACCGGGGAGAGACCCAGTACTTC
TRBV5-1	TRBJ1-1	.	few	CASSMDGQQNTEAFF	TGCGCCAGCAGCATGGACGGACAGCAGAACACTGAAGCTTTCTTT
TRBV11-3	TRBJ1-3	TRBD1	.	CASSSGQGTGNTIYF	TGTGCCAGCAGCTCGGGACAGGGAACTGGAAACACCATATATTTT